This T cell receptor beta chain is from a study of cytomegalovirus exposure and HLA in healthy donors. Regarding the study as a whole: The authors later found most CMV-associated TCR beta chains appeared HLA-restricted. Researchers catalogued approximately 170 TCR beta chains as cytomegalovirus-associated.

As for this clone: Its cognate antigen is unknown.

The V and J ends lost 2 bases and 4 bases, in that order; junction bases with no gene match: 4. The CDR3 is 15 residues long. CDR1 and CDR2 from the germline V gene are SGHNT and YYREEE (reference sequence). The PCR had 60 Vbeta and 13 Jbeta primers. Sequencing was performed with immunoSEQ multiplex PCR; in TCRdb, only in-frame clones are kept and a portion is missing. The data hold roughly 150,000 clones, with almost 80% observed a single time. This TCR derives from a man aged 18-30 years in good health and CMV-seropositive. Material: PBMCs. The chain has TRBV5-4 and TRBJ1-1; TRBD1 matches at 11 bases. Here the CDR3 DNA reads TGTGCCAGCAGCTTTTCGGACAGGGGGCCCACTGAAGCTTTCTTT. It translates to CASSFSDRGPTEAFF.